One sample yielded the 6 T cell receptor beta chains listed below, sequenced in a study of T-cell memory formation after mild COVID-19. TCRdb independently ran MiXCR on the 5' RACE reads; one entry per CDR3 protein. The sample includes around 200,000 distinct CDR3 sequences, more than 9% of them seen just once. The specimen sequenced was PBMCs or a T cell subset sorted from them (not recorded which). The receptors stem from a man between 18 and 35 years old who had mild COVID-19 (a few samples of this study predate the infection). Cell type and time point are not known.

This clonotype was found a few times. V usage is TRBV5-4 and J usage is TRBJ2-7; 13 bases agree with TRBD2. The length of the CDR3 is 13 residues. The germline V gene encodes CDR1 SGHNT and CDR2 YYREEE (reference sequence). Trimming at V came to 10 bases and at J to 6 bases, leaving 7 bases not matched to a gene. This chain's CDR3 is CASGTSGTIEQYF. DNA of the CDR3: TGTGCCTCCGGGACTAGCGGGACGATCGAGCAGTACTTC.

The sample holds many counts of this clonotype. The chain recombines TRBV7-8 with TRBJ1-1; 7 nucleotides match TRBD1. V gave up 2 bases and J gave up 3 bases; unmatched junction bases: 3. Germline values: CDR1 SGHVS, CDR2 FQNEAQ. This CDR3 has 14 amino acids. CDR3 in amino acids: CASSLRDSHTEAFF. CDR3 in DNA: TGTGCCAGCAGCTTAAGGGACAGCCACACTGAAGCTTTCTTT.

This chain connects TRBV6-5 to TRBJ2-5, with 9 bases identical to TRBD2. After removal of 6 bases from V and 4 bases from J, the junction contained 9 bases not matched to a gene. Germline V gives CDR1 MNHEY, CDR2 SVGAGI. The CDR3 extends over 15 amino acids. CDR3 in amino acids: CASSPSGGYTETQYF. CDR3 coding DNA: TGTGCCAGCAGCCCAAGCGGGGGGTATACAGAGACCCAGTACTTC.

This clonotype was counted between two and nine times. The chain joins TRBV20-1 to TRBJ2-5; 8 bases line up with TRBD1. V dropped 5 bases and J dropped 5; count of bases not matched to a gene: 13. Germline V gene sequence: CDR1 DFQATT, CDR2 SNEGSKA (reference sequence). This CDR3 has 15 amino acids. The CDR3 sequence: CSALPGGQGGETQYF. CDR3 coding DNA: TGCAGTGCTCTCCCCGGCGGACAGGGTGGGGAGACCCAGTACTTC.

This clonotype was detected only a few times. This sequence joins TRBV29-1 and TRBJ2-3; 9 bases agree with TRBD2. V dropped 1 base and J dropped 2; count of bases not matched to a gene: 7. The CDR3 has 16 residues. Germline lookup yields CDR1 SQVTM and CDR2 ANQGSEA. CDR3 region: CSVEAFSGGYTDTQYF. The DNA of the CDR3 is TGCAGCGTTGAAGCCTTTAGCGGGGGTTACACAGATACGCAGTATTTT.

The table lists this clonotype with many counts. The V and J genes are TRBV7-6 and TRBJ2-2; no clear D. The V end was cut by 2 bases, the J end by 1 base, with 11 bases between. The CDR3 is made up of 16 amino acids. Looked up from germline, CDR1 is SGHVS and CDR2 is FNYEAQ. The CDR3 loop reads CASSLRFLVNTGELFF. The CDR3 bases are TGTGCCAGCAGCTTAAGGTTTCTCGTGAACACCGGGGAGCTGTTTTTT.